This TCR beta chain was profiled in a study of T cell clonotyping in hematopoietic cell transplantation. The CDR3 is 12 residues long. The V end was cut by 0 bases, the J end by 7 bases, with 5 bases between. Germline V gene lookup returns CDR1 SGHRS and CDR2 YFSETQ. Whole-study results and caveats: Recipient TCR diversity dropped after transplant; expanded clonotypes rose from day 30 to 180. Higher Inverse Simpson Index values in graft donor and pretransplant recipient predicted broader posttransplant TCR diversity. Cells were unsorted, so CD4 and CD8 contributions were not separated. At the given depth, recipient repertoires were over 95% de novo clonotypes.

On this clone: Its antigen is not identified.

The assay was immunoSEQ multiplex PCR, and TCRdb's table has in-frame clones only and misses some. The sample records under 5,500 clones, 90% being singletons. The V gene is TRBV5-1, the J gene TRBJ1-5; D not certain. Sequenced sample: peripheral blood mononuclear cells. The sequence derives from a man aged 35-49 years in good health. Some clones in this sample may be carry-over from other donors' samples. CDR3 DNA sequence: TGCGCCAGCAGCTTGGATGGCCAGCCCCAGCATTTT. Translation: CASSLDGQPQHF.